The clone carrying this T cell receptor beta chain was counted at least ten times. Its antigen remains unidentified. Germline lookup yields CDR1 SQVTM and CDR2 ANQGSEA. This CDR3 region has 15 residues. Trimming shortened V by 2 bases and J by 9 bases, and 23 bases separated the two germline ends. This sample is part of a study of naive and memory T cell subsets. Study-wide results and caveats: Clonotypes here are unpaired alpha or beta chain sequences.

Both TRBC1 and TRBC2 were covered by a beta constant-region primer of two equimolar oligonucleotides. TCRdb recomputed calls from the UMI-ligation and nested PCR reads with MiXCR, one row per CDR3 protein. Among about 90,000 distinct CDR3 sequences listed, 5.5% to 8.5% were seen once. The V and J genes are TRBV29-1 and TRBJ2-7, with D possibly being TRBD2 (6 bases). Material: central memory CD4+ T cells from blood. The receptor was derived from a human donor in good health. The CDR3 DNA sequence: TGCAGCGTTGAATCATTTAGCCCCGCCGGGACTGGGCAGTACTTC. As protein: CSVESFSPAGTGQYF.